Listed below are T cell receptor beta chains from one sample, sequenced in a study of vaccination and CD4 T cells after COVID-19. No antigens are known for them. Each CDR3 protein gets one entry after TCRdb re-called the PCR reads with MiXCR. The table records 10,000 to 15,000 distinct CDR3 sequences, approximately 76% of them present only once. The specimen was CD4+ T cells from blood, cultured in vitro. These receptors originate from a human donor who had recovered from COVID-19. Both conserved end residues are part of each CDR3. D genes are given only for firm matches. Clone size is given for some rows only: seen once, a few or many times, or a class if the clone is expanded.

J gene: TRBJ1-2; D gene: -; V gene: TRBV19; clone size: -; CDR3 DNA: TGTGCCAGTAGCTCCCCTTACTCGCGGGGAAGGTTCGGGGGCTACACCTTC; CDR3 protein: CASSSPYSRGRFGGYTF
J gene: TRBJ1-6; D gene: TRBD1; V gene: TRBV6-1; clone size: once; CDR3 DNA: TGTGCCAGCAGGCTACCGGGACAGGGCCAATCACCCCTCCACTTT; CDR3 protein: CASRLPGQGQSPLHF
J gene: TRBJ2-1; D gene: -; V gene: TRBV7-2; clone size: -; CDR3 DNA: TGTGCCAGCAGCTTAGTTGCATTAGGACTGGGGGGCGGGAATGAGCAGTTCTTC; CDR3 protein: CASSLVALGLGGGNEQFF
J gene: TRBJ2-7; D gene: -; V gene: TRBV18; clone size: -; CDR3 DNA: TGTGCCAGCTCCCCCGGGGGCGGGAAAGTCTACGAGCAGTACTTC; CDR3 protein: CASSPGGGKVYEQYF
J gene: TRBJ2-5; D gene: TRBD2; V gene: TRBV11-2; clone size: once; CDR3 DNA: TGTGCCAGCCAAACTCTCGGGACTAGCGGGAGAGACCAAGAGACCCAGTACTTC; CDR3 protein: CASQTLGTSGRDQETQYF
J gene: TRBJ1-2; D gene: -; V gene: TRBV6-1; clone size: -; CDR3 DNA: TGTGCCAGCAGGACCGGTATTGATGGCTACACCTTC; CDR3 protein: CASRTGIDGYTF
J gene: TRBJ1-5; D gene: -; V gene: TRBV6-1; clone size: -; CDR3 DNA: TGTGCCAGCAGCCACAACAGGGCGGGTCAGCCCCAGCATTTT; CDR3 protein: CASSHNRAGQPQHF
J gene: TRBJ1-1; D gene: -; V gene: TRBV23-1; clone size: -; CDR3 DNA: TGCGCCAGCAGTCAGGGAACGGACACTGAAGCTTTCTTT; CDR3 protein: CASSQGTDTEAFF
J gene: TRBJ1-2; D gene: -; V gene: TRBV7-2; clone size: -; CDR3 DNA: TGTGCCAGCAGCTTTTACAGCGACTATGGCTACACCTTC; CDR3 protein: CASSFYSDYGYTF
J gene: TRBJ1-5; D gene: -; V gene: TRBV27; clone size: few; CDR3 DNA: TGTGCCAGCAGTTTATCGTTCCGGCAGCCGAATCAGCCCCAGCATTTT; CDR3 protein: CASSLSFRQPNQPQHF
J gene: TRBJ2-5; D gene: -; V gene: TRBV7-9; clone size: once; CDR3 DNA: TGTGCCAGCAGCTTAAATGTGGCTATTGAGACCCAGTACTTC; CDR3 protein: CASSLNVAIETQYF
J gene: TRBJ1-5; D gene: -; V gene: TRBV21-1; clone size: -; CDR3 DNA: TGTGCCAGCAGCAAGGGACACACACTGGAGAGGGCCCAGCATTTT; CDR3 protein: CASSKGHTLERAQHF
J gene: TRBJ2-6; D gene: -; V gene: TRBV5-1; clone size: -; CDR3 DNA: TGCGCCAGCAGCTTAATCACCCCTGGGGCCAACGTCCTGACTTTC; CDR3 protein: CASSLITPGANVLTF
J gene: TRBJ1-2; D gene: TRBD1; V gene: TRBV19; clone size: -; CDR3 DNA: TGTGCCAGTACCCTTTGGGGACAGGGGGACGGCTACACCTTC; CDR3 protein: CASTLWGQGDGYTF
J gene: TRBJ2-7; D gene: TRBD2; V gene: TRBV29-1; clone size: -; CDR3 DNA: TGCAGCGTTGAGGGGCGGGAGGCCCCCTACGAGCAGTACTTC; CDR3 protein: CSVEGREAPYEQYF
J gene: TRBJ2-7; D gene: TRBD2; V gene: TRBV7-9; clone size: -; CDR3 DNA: TGTGCCAGCAGCGCGAACCTAGCGGGAGTAACCCGCAAGGACTTC; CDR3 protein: CASSANLAGVTRKDF
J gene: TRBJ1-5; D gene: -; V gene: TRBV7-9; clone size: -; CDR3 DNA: TGTGCCAGCAGCTTCGTAACCGACAGTTATAGCAATCAGCCCCAGCATTTT; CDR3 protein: CASSFVTDSYSNQPQHF
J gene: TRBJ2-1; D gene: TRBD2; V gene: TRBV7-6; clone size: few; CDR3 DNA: TGTGCCAGCAGCTTAGGTCTAGCGGGGTATATTCAGTTCTTC; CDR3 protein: CASSLGLAGYIQFF
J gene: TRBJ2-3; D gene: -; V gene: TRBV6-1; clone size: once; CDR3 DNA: TGTGCCAGCGGGCGGTCCGTCCCAGATACGCAGTATTTT; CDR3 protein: CASGRSVPDTQYF
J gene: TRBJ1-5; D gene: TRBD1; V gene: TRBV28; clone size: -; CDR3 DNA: TGTGCCAGCAGTTCAGTAGGACAGGGCAATAATCAGCCCCAGCATTTT; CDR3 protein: CASSSVGQGNNQPQHF
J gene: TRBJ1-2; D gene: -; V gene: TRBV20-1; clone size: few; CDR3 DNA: TGCAGTGCTTCGAACCCCCCCCTTAACTATGGCTACACCTTC; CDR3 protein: CSASNPPLNYGYTF
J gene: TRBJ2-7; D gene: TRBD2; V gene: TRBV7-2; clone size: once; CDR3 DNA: TGTGCCAGCAGTCAGAGGCTTGCTAGCGGGAGTTGGTACGAGCAGTACTTC; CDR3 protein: CASSQRLASGSWYEQYF
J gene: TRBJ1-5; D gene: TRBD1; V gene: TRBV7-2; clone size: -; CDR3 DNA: TGTGCCAGCAGCTCCGGAAAGAAGGGGGCTCAGCCCCAGCATTTT; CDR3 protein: CASSSGKKGAQPQHF
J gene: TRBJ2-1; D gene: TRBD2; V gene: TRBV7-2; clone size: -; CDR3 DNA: TGTGCCAGCAGCTTAGGAGGGGCGGGGGGGGATGAGCAGTTCTTC; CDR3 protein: CASSLGGAGGDEQFF
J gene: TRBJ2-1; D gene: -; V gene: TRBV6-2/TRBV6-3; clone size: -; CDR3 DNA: TGTGCCGTCGGGTGGGATGAGCAGTTCTTC; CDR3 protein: CAVGWDEQFF
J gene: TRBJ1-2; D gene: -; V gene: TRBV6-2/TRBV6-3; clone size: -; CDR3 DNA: TGTGCCAGCAGTTACCTCCCGGGCTATGGCTACACCTTC; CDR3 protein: CASSYLPGYGYTF
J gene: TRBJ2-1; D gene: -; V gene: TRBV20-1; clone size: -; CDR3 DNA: TGCAGTGCTAGTACCAATGAGCAGTTCTTC; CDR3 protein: CSASTNEQFF
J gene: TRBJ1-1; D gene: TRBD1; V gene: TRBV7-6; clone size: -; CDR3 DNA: TGTGCCAGCAGAAAAGGGGTGGGACAGAGGGGAAACACTGAAGCTTTCTTT; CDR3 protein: CASRKGVGQRGNTEAFF
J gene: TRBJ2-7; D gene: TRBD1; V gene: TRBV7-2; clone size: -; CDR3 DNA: TGTGCCAGCGACTCGTGGGACAGGGTGGACGAGCAGTACTTC; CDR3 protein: CASDSWDRVDEQYF
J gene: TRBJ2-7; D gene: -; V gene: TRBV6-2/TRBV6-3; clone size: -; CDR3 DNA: TGTGCCAGCAGCCCCGACGAGCAGTACTTC; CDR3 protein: CASSPDEQYF
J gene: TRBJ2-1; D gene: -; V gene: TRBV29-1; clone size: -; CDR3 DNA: TGCAGCCTGGTCGGGGGCTCGTGGAATGAGCAGTTCTTC; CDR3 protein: CSLVGGSWNEQFF